One and the same sample provided the 24 T cell receptor beta chains below, sequenced in a study of blood T cell repertoires in COVID-19. The protocol was immunoSEQ multiplex PCR, while the TCRdb copy is restricted to in-frame clones and leaves out a portion. The table lists 280,000 or so clones, 83% of them singletons, with roughly 10% in the top ten. The specimen was peripheral blood. These receptors all stem from a woman in her forties or fifties who had recovered from COVID-19.

For the CDR3, the DNA is TGTGCCAGCAGTTCCTGGGGGGGGGAGCCCCAGCATTTT. Residues: CASSSWGGEPQHF. The chain combines TRBV12-3 or TRBV12-4 with TRBJ1-5; possible D gene TRBD1, 5 bases. The CDR3 totals 13 residues. Trimming took 4 bases from V and 8 from J, leaving 12 bases between them.

The V and J genes are TRBV2 and TRBJ2-3; perhaps TRBD1 as D (6 bases). The V and J ends lost 7 bases and 10 bases respectively, with 18 bases between them. Germline assignment: CDR1 SNHLY and CDR2 FYNNEI. The CDR3 length is 13 residues. The CDR3 loop reads CASTQGGTSAQYF. The CDR3 coding sequence is TGTGCCAGCACCCAAGGGGGTACGAGTGCGCAGTATTTT.

The rearrangement uses TRBV27 and TRBJ2-1; 7 bases agree with TRBD1. The V and J ends lost 6 bases and 10 bases, in that order; junction bases with no gene match: 3. The CDR3 is 11 residues long. The germline V gene encodes CDR1 MNHEY and CDR2 SMNVEV (reference sequence). This CDR3 is CASSTGDEQFF. The CDR3 DNA reads TGTGCCAGCAGCACAGGGGACGAGCAGTTCTTC.

This clone turned up a few times. The chain combines TRBV6-2 or TRBV6-3 with TRBJ1-1; D is ambiguous. Germline CDR1 MNHEY, CDR2 SVGEGT. V shed 5 bases and J shed 11 bases, with 21 bases lying between them. This CDR3 contains 14 residues. The CDR3 DNA is TGTGCCAGCAGTCCCGACTTCCCAGCTCGGCGGGCTTTCTTT. Amino acid sequence: CASSPDFPARRAFF.

This chain uses TRBV15 with TRBJ1-1; the D gene is possibly TRBD1 (5 bases). V gave up 1 base and J gave up 3 bases, with 12 bases separating them. The CDR3 contains 15 residues. The germline V gene has CDR1 LNHNV and CDR2 YYDKDF (reference sequence). In DNA, the CDR3 is TGTGCCACCAGCAGAGGCAGGGAGGGGTACACTGAAGCTTTCTTT. This encodes CATSRGREGYTEAFF.

This chain joins TRBV5-1 and TRBJ2-7, with 8 bases matching TRBD1. Germline V lookup: CDR1 SGHRS, CDR2 YFSETQ. The V and J ends lost 2 bases and 4 bases, in that order; junction bases with no gene match: 8. The CDR3 is 15 amino acids. The DNA of the CDR3 is TGCGCCAGCAGCTTTCCGGACAGGGCTTGGTACGAGCAGTACTTC. Protein: CASSFPDRAWYEQYF. Together with reference TRBV5-1 and TRBJ2-7, the CDR3 gives the full variable domain: KAGVTQTPRYLIKTRGQQVTLSCSPISGHRSVSWYQQTPGQGLQFLFEYFSETQRNKGNFPGRFSGRQFSNSRSEMNVSTLELGDSALYLCASSFPDRAWYEQYFGPGTRLTVT.

The chain carries TRBV7-3 and TRBJ2-1; 12 positions agree with TRBD2. V trimming: 2 bases; J trimming: 7 bases; junction bases outside the gene matches: 9. The CDR3 covers 17 residues. CDR1 and CDR2 from the germline V gene are SGHTA and FQGTGA. DNA of the CDR3: TGTGCCAGCAGCTTATATGCCGGGACTAGCGGGTGGAATGAGCAGTTCTTC. Protein sequence: CASSLYAGTSGWNEQFF.

The chain has TRBV30 and TRBJ1-1; weak D call: TRBD1 (5 bases). V was cut by 2 bases and J by 3 bases, with 10 bases left in between. This CDR3 has 13 amino acids. Germline V gene sequence: CDR1 GTSNPN, CDR2 SVGIG (reference sequence). This chain's CDR3 is CAWSKQGDTEAFF. The DNA of the CDR3 is TGTGCCTGGAGTAAGCAGGGTGACACTGAAGCTTTCTTT.

The chain uses TRBV9 and TRBJ2-7; D not certain. This CDR3 contains 14 residues. The germline V gene has CDR1 SGDLS and CDR2 YYNGEE. V lost 0 bases and J lost 2, with 9 bases in between. CDR3 protein: CASSVGRDTYEQYF. DNA of the CDR3: TGTGCCAGCAGCGTAGGTAGAGACACCTACGAGCAGTACTTC.

The rearrangement uses TRBV29-1 and TRBJ1-2, with 9 bases lining up with TRBD1. The germline gives CDR1 SQVTM, CDR2 ANQGSEA. This CDR3 has 17 amino acids. Trimming at V came to 4 bases and at J to 3 bases, leaving 15 bases not matched to a gene. CDR3 DNA sequence: TGCAGCGTTGGTAGCGGGACAGGGCGTCCCGGGGACTATGGCTACACCTTC. Translating it yields CSVGSGTGRPGDYGYTF.

The count of this clone is one. The rearrangement joins TRBV7-2 to TRBJ2-2, with D hard to call. Germline values: CDR1 SGHTA, CDR2 FQGNSA. The CDR3 is 16 residues long. V was shortened by 4 bases and J by 4 bases, with 16 bases between the two germline ends. The chain's CDR3 is CASSSAPGFGTGELFF. For the CDR3, the DNA is TGTGCCAGCAGCTCCGCCCCCGGGTTTGGCACCGGGGAGCTGTTTTTT. Full variable domain (missing parts from reference TRBV7-2 and TRBJ2-2): GAGVSQSPSNKVTEKGKDVELRCDPISGHTALYWYRQSLGQGLEFLIYFQGNSAPDKSGLPSDRFSAERTGGSVSTLTIQRTQQEDSAVYLCASSSAPGFGTGELFFGEGSRLTVL.

The CDR3 DNA sequence: TGTGCCAGCAGTTGGGGGGATACTACCTACGAGCAGTACTTC. Translation gives CASSWGDTTYEQYF. The V gene is TRBV6-6, the J gene TRBJ2-7; D perhaps matches TRBD2 (6 bases). The germline V gene has CDR1 MNHNY and CDR2 SVGAGI (reference sequence). V was pared by 4 bases and J by 2 bases, with 12 bases between. CDR3 size: 14 residues.

V and J are TRBV4-1 and TRBJ2-4; 9 bases align to TRBD1. The V segment lost 3 bases and the J segment 2 bases; nucleotides outside the gene matches: 2. CDR1 MGHRA and CDR2 YSYEKL come from the germline V gene. The CDR3 runs to 15 residues. CDR3 amino acids: CASSQGQGSKNIQYF. The CDR3 region has the DNA TGCGCCAGCAGCCAGGGACAGGGTTCCAAAAACATTCAGTACTTC.

V is TRBV7-2 and J is TRBJ2-3, with 7 nucleotides matching TRBD2. The J segment lost 5 bases and the V segment lost 3 bases, leaving 8 bases of the junction unmatched. CDR1 and CDR2 from the germline V gene are SGHTA and FQGNSA. This CDR3 is built from 15 residues. CDR3 protein: CASSFRTRSLDTQYF. CDR3 nucleotides: TGTGCCAGCAGCTTCCGGACTAGGTCTTTAGATACGCAGTATTTT. The entire variable domain, with the rest obtained from reference TRBV7-2 and TRBJ2-3, is as follows: GAGVSQSPSNKVTEKGKDVELRCDPISGHTALYWYRQSLGQGLEFLIYFQGNSAPDKSGLPSDRFSAERTGGSVSTLTIQRTQQEDSAVYLCASSFRTRSLDTQYFGPGTRLTVL.

The CDR3 loop is CASSERGGGTF. In DNA, the CDR3 is TGTGCCAGCAGCGAACGAGGGGGCGGCACCTTC. J is TRBJ1-2 and V is TRBV7-2; TRBD1 aligns across 7 bases. After removal of 5 bases from V and 13 bases from J, the junction contained 7 bases not matched to a gene. CDR1 is SGHTA and CDR2 is FQGNSA in the germline V gene. The CDR3 totals 11 residues. Supplemented by reference TRBV7-2 and TRBJ1-2, the full variable domain reads GAGVSQSPSNKVTEKGKDVELRCDPISGHTALYWYRQSLGQGLEFLIYFQGNSAPDKSGLPSDRFSAERTGGSVSTLTIQRTQQEDSAVYLCASSERGGGTFGSGTRLTVV.

This clone occurred a few times. The chain joins TRBV4-2 to TRBJ1-5, with D possibly being TRBD1 (5 bases). The CDR3 consists of 17 residues. V was cut by 1 base and J by 4 bases, with 17 bases left in between. CDR1 LGHNA and CDR2 YNFKEQ come from the germline V gene. The CDR3 region has the DNA TGTGCCAGCAGCCAAGTTGGGGGAGGATCTTCGAATCAGCCCCAGCATTTT. Its translation: CASSQVGGGSSNQPQHF.

The V gene is TRBV19, the J gene TRBJ2-5; D perhaps matches TRBD2 (6 bases). V was pared by 4 bases and J by 3 bases, with 15 bases between. This CDR3 contains 15 residues. Looked up from germline, CDR1 is LNHDA and CDR2 is SQIVND (reference sequence). CDR3 coding DNA: TGTGCCAGTAGTAATACCGGGACTCCTGAAGAGACCCAGTACTTC. Residues: CASSNTGTPEETQYF. Drawing the rest from reference TRBV19 and TRBJ2-5, the complete variable domain is DGGITQSPKYLFRKEGQNVTLSCEQNLNHDAMYWYRQDPGQGLRLIYYSQIVNDFQKGDIAEGYSVSREKKESFPLTVTSAQKNPTAFYLCASSNTGTPEETQYFGPGTRLLVL.

The genes are TRBV6-4 and TRBJ1-2, with D possibly being TRBD1 (6 bases). CDR1 is MRHNA, CDR2 SNTAGT, per germline. Trimming left V 0 bases short and J 7 bases short, with 9 bases between. CDR3 length: 13 residues. The CDR3: CASSDSKQGGYTF. The CDR3, as DNA: TGTGCCAGCAGTGACTCGAAACAGGGTGGCTACACCTTC.

V is TRBV5-1 and J is TRBJ2-5; 8 positions agree with TRBD1. The CDR3 sequence is 12 residues long. V was clipped by 8 bases and J by 5 bases; unmatched bases: 5. CDR1 is SGHRS and CDR2 is YFSETQ in the germline V gene. CDR3 nucleotides: TGCGCCAGTGGACAGGGAATGGAGACCCAGTACTTC. As protein: CASGQGMETQYF.

This chain uses TRBV4-2 with TRBJ2-1, with 12 bases fitting TRBD2. CDR3 length: 17 amino acids. The junction had 3 bases not matched to a gene; V was cut back by 0 bases and J by 3 bases. Per germline, CDR1 LGHNA and CDR2 YNFKEQ. The CDR3 sequence: CASSQDRLAGVYNEQFF. In DNA, the CDR3 is TGTGCCAGCAGCCAAGATAGACTAGCGGGGGTCTACAATGAGCAGTTCTTC.

This rearrangement joins TRBV18 to TRBJ1-1; D perhaps matches TRBD1 (5 bases). This CDR3 contains 16 residues. The ends were cut back, 3 bases at V and 4 bases at J, with 18 bases in the middle. Germline V CDR1 and CDR2: KGHSH, LQKENI. CDR3 coding DNA: TGTGCCAGCTCACCGGCCCAGGGTCTAGGTGCCACTGAAGCTTTCTTT. This translates into CASSPAQGLGATEAFF.

V and J are TRBV7-8 and TRBJ2-1; TRBD2 agrees at 7 bases. CDR3 length equals 15 residues. Germline V lookup: CDR1 SGHVS, CDR2 FQNEAQ. The V gene end was trimmed by 4 bases and the J gene end by 0 bases; junction bases not matched to a gene: 3. The CDR3 protein is CASSSSGISYNEQFF. The CDR3 region has the DNA TGTGCCAGCAGCTCTAGCGGAATCTCCTACAATGAGCAGTTCTTC.

Notes on this clone: This sample includes further DNA sequences coding for the same CDR3. V and J are TRBV29-1 and TRBJ1-5; tentative D call: TRBD1 (5 bases). From germline, CDR1 is SQVTM and CDR2 ANQGSEA. The CDR3 totals 13 residues. The germline V and J ends were trimmed by 4 bases and 4 bases, with 11 bases remaining between them. The CDR3, as DNA: TGCAGCGTTGCCCTAGGGGTAAATCAGCCCCAGCATTTT. This codes for CSVALGVNQPQHF.

The chain couples TRBV4-3 to TRBJ2-4; 9 nucleotides line up with TRBD2. CDR3 length equals 15 residues. Germline CDR1 is LGHNA and CDR2 is YSLEER. The junction had 7 bases not matched to a gene; V was cut back by 5 bases and J by 5 bases. The CDR3 protein is CASSSGTSMENIQYF. The DNA for the CDR3 is TGCGCCAGCAGCTCAGGGACTAGCATGGAAAACATTCAGTACTTC.